One sample yielded the 15 T cell receptor beta chains listed below, sequenced in a study of CD8 T cells in ankylosing spondylitis. TCRdb used MiXCR to reprocess the 5' RACE reads, holding one entry per CDR3 protein. Here the sample spans hundreds of thousands of distinct CDR3 sequences, roughly 20% being singletons. The sequencing input was blood, either unsorted or a sorted T cell fraction (not recorded which). The receptor source for this set is a male donor with ankylosing spondylitis or in good health (not recorded which).

V gene TRBV29-1 combines with J gene TRBJ2-1; 10 bases are a match to TRBD1. The CDR3 is 15 residues long. Trimming took 4 bases from V and 6 from J; bases not matched to a gene: 9. CDR1 and CDR2 from the germline V gene are SQVTM and ANQGSEA. The CDR3 bases are TGCAGCGTTGTATTGACAGGGGGCAGGGTCAATGAGCAGTTCTTC. Amino acid sequence: CSVVLTGGRVNEQFF.

As to this clonotype: With a much larger clone just one base away, this may be a read error. This chain links TRBV10-3 with TRBJ2-1; perhaps TRBD1 as D (6 bases). The CDR3 spans 14 residues. Trimming shortened V by 3 bases and J by 12 bases, and 18 bases separated the two germline ends. The germline gives CDR1 ENHRY, CDR2 SYGVKD. The CDR3 loop is CAISDFRDKYAQFF. The DNA for the CDR3 is TGTGCCATCAGTGACTTCCGGGACAAATATGCGCAGTTCTTC.

The chain links TRBV28 to TRBJ1-6; 11 positions match TRBD1. V lost 5 bases and J lost 7; bases outside the gene matches: 7. This CDR3 region has 16 residues. CDR1 is MDHEN and CDR2 is SYDVKM in the germline V gene. The CDR3 DNA sequence: TGTGCCAGCAGTGCCCCCGGGACAGGGGGGAATTCACCCCTCCACTTT. Amino acids: CASSAPGTGGNSPLHF.

This clonotype has a handful of counts. This rearrangement joins TRBV9 to TRBJ2-1; D perhaps matches TRBD1 (6 bases). CDR1 SGDLS and CDR2 YYNGEE come from the germline V gene. Trimming shortened V by 0 bases and J by 10 bases, and 17 bases separated the two germline ends. This CDR3 region has 15 residues. The CDR3 sequence: CASSVVSGRGQEQFF. The DNA for the CDR3 is TGTGCCAGCAGCGTAGTATCAGGCAGGGGCCAGGAGCAGTTCTTC.

The V and J genes are TRBV5-1 and TRBJ2-2, with D perhaps matching TRBD2 (6 bases). This CDR3 is built from 14 residues. V was cut by 0 bases and J by 6 bases, with 9 bases left in between. Germline V gene data show CDR1 as SGHRS and CDR2 as YFSETQ. As DNA, the CDR3 is TGCGCCAGCAGCTTGGCGGGAGCGGCCGGGGAGCTGTTTTTT. Translation gives CASSLAGAAGELFF. Variable domain in full (rest from reference TRBV5-1 and TRBJ2-2): KAGVTQTPRYLIKTRGQQVTLSCSPISGHRSVSWYQQTPGQGLQFLFEYFSETQRNKGNFPGRFSGRQFSNSRSEMNVSTLELGDSALYLCASSLAGAAGELFFGEGSRLTVL.

This clonotype was seen only a few times. This sequence joins TRBV4-2 and TRBJ2-1; TRBD1 might be the D (6 bases). This CDR3 spans 15 amino acids. Per germline, CDR1 LGHNA and CDR2 YNFKEQ. V was pared by 0 bases and J by 3 bases, with 9 bases between. The CDR3 region is CASSQDLTGYNEQFF. The CDR3, as DNA: TGTGCCAGCAGCCAAGATTTGACAGGCTACAATGAGCAGTTCTTC.

This clonotype turned up a few times. CDR3 residues: CASTPGYNEQFF. The CDR3 DNA reads as TGTGCCAGCACCCCGGGGTACAATGAGCAGTTCTTC. The chain employs TRBV12-3 or TRBV12-4 and TRBJ2-1, with TRBD2 as a possible D gene (5 bases). The length of the CDR3 is 12 residues. V was clipped by 7 bases and J by 4 bases, with 8 bases between them.

This clonotype has more than one count but fewer than ten. J is TRBJ2-5 and V is TRBV29-1; 10 bases line up with TRBD1. CDR1 and CDR2 from the germline V gene are SQVTM and ANQGSEA. CDR3 length: 16 residues. J was trimmed by 2 bases and V by 6 bases; bases with no gene match: 12. The DNA for the CDR3 is TGCAGCGTCGCCGGGACAGGGGACATCCAACAAGAGACCCAGTACTTC. This gives the protein CSVAGTGDIQQETQYF.

Only a few counts were recorded for this clonotype. The genes are TRBV30 and TRBJ2-1; 9 bases fit TRBD2. The CDR3 is 14 residues long. After removal of 6 bases from V and 3 bases from J, the junction contained 6 bases not matched to a gene. Germline V CDR1 and CDR2: GTSNPN, SVGIG (reference sequence). The CDR3 spells CACRASGDYNEQFF. In DNA, the CDR3 is TGTGCCTGTCGTGCTAGCGGGGACTACAATGAGCAGTTCTTC.

The sample holds a few counts of this clonotype. The chain is built from TRBV16 and TRBJ1-5; D gene ambiguous. CDR1 is KGHSY, CDR2 FQNENV, per germline. The CDR3 runs to 15 residues. V was clipped by 1 base and J by 9 bases, with 16 bases between them. CDR3 nucleotides: TGTGCCAGCAGCCAATTCGGCTCAGTCCTTGGGCCCCAGCATTTT. Protein sequence: CASSQFGSVLGPQHF.

The V and J genes are TRBV11-1 and TRBJ2-3, with D maybe TRBD1 (5 bases). Germline V lookup: CDR1 SGHAT, CDR2 FQDESV (reference sequence). This CDR3 comprises 14 residues. V was clipped by 5 bases and J by 8 bases, with 17 bases between them. CDR3 region: CASSLDSGIGTQYF. CDR3 nucleotide sequence: TGTGCCAGCAGCCTTGACAGTGGTATTGGTACGCAGTATTTT.

The genes are TRBV12-3 or TRBV12-4 and TRBJ1-2; D remains unclear. The V end was cut by 9 bases, the J end by 4 bases, with 12 bases between. The CDR3 is 12 amino acids. Here the CDR3 reads CARDTGGYGYTF. The CDR3 DNA follows: TGTGCCAGAGACACCGGCGGCTATGGCTACACCTTC.

There are a few counts of this clonotype. The V call is TRBV5-1, the J call TRBJ2-1, with 8 nucleotides matching TRBD2. Germline-derived CDR1 and CDR2 are SGHRS and YFSETQ. This CDR3 is 14 amino acids long. Germline trimming cut 4 bases from V and 6 bases from J; bases unmatched to any gene: 6. The CDR3 bases are TGCGCCAGCAGCGGGGGACTAGTAACCAATGAGCAGTTCTTC. Translated, it gives CASSGGLVTNEQFF.

In this sample, this clonotype turned up a few times. V and J are TRBV7-9 and TRBJ2-1, with D tentatively TRBD2 (5 bases). V was clipped by 5 bases and J by 9 bases, with 11 bases between them. Germline lookup yields CDR1 SEHNR and CDR2 FQNEAQ (reference sequence). CDR3 length: 12 residues. CDR3 residues: CASSPSGGEQFF. Here the CDR3 DNA reads TGTGCCAGCAGCCCCAGCGGTGGTGAGCAGTTCTTC. Complete variable domain (other parts from reference TRBV7-9 and TRBJ2-1): DTGVSQNPRHKITKRGQNVTFRCDPISEHNRLYWYRQTLGQGPEFLTYFQNEAQLEKSRLLSDRFSAERPKGSFSTLEIQRTEQGDSAMYLCASSPSGGEQFFGPGTRLTVL.

The chain combines TRBV6-5 with TRBJ2-3; D unresolved. Germline CDR1 and CDR2: MNHEY and SVGAGI. The CDR3 extends over 15 amino acids. V dropped 0 bases and J dropped 2 bases, with 9 bases sitting between them. CDR3 in amino acids: CASSYSYSATDTQYF. The CDR3 DNA reads TGTGCCAGCAGTTACTCCTACTCAGCCACAGATACGCAGTATTTT.